This TCR beta chain was documented in a study of shared clonotypes between healthy human individuals. Clones were read by immunoSEQ multiplex PCR, and TCRdb kept only the in-frame ones, dropping some. The sample holds approximately 500,000 clones, over 70% seen once. Sequenced input: PBMCs. This TCR came from a woman in her 40s in good health. Some clones in this sample may be carry-over from other donors' samples.

CDR3 DNA: TGCGCCAGCAGCTTGGACCCGGGGGCTTCGGATACGCAGTATTTT. Translation: CASSLDPGASDTQYF. The chain recombines TRBV5-1 with TRBJ2-3; D may correspond to TRBD1 or TRBD2 (6 bases each). V lost 0 bases, J lost 6 bases, and 14 bases lay in between. CDR1 is SGHRS, CDR2 YFSETQ, per germline. The CDR3 covers 15 residues.